Presented here are 8 T cell receptor beta chains from one specimen sequenced in a study of identical twins (TCRdb year 2016). The receptor library was made with 5' RACE. The data were produced on an Illumina HiSeq 2000. TCRdb reanalyzed the raw reads on its own, using fastp at Q25 for trimming and MiXCR for clone calling, and kept in-frame beta chains. When rows share a CDR3 protein, they turn into one entry using the most common DNA and genes. For this sample there are 700,000 or so distinct CDR3 sequences; around 21% appear just once. Clones ranked in the top ten supply 4% to 5.5% of the sample. In addition, the sample was reused for a study of T cells expressing NK-cell markers.

Sequencing was carried out using PBMCs. Receptors originate from a young woman in good health.

This chain links TRBV20-1 with TRBJ2-3; 7 nucleotides agree with TRBD1. There are 13 residues in the CDR3. Germline trimming cut 6 bases from V and 2 bases from J; bases unmatched to any gene: 5. Germline V CDR1 and CDR2: DFQATT, SNEGSKA (reference sequence). The DNA of the CDR3 is TGCAGTGCGGGGGACAGTCTCACAGATACGCAGTATTTT. Protein sequence: CSAGDSLTDTQYF.

This clonotype was counted ten times or more. The V call is TRBV12-3 or TRBV12-4, the J call TRBJ1-5, with D tentatively TRBD1 (5 bases). The CDR3 runs 14 residues. Trimming shortened V by 9 bases and J by 2 bases, and 14 bases separated the two germline ends. This CDR3 is CASAGVGGNQPQHF. The CDR3 DNA reads as TGTGCCAGTGCGGGGGTGGGAGGCAATCAGCCCCAGCATTTT.

The V and J genes are TRBV5-1 and TRBJ2-5; 7 positions match TRBD2. Germline V gene lookup returns CDR1 SGHRS and CDR2 YFSETQ. CDR3 length: 17 residues. Trimming removed 3 bases from V and 5 bases from J; junction bases left unmatched: 16. The CDR3 DNA is TGCGCCAGCAGCTCCGTAACGGCTGGCGGGAGTAGGGAGACCCAGTACTTC. Protein: CASSSVTAGGSRETQYF.

There are a few counts of this clonotype. The gene calls are TRBV4-3 and TRBJ2-7; 12 positions match TRBD2. V lost 0 bases to trimming and J lost 2 bases; unmatched junction nucleotides: 2. Germline assignment: CDR1 LGHNA and CDR2 YSLEER. This CDR3 comprises 16 residues. The CDR3 sequence: CASSQDLAGGPYEQYF. Here the CDR3 DNA reads TGCGCCAGCAGCCAAGATCTAGCGGGAGGGCCCTACGAGCAGTACTTC.

This clonotype was counted ten times or more. The chain employs TRBV12-5 and TRBJ2-1; TRBD2 is a possible D gene (5 bases). This CDR3 has 15 amino acids. The V gene's germline CDR1 is LGHNT and CDR2 FRNRAP. The germline V and J ends were trimmed by 3 bases and 1 base, with 10 bases remaining between them. As DNA, the CDR3 is TGTGCTAGTGGTTTCGGGGAATTTTCCTACAATGAGCAGTTCTTC. It yields the protein CASGFGEFSYNEQFF.

The genes are TRBV6-2 or TRBV6-3 and TRBJ2-5, with TRBD2 matching over 12 bases. Germline trimming cut 7 bases from V and 5 bases from J; bases unmatched to any gene: 20. Germline lookup yields CDR1 MNHEY and CDR2 SVGEGT. This CDR3 contains 19 residues. In DNA form, the CDR3 reads TGTGCCAGCACCCAACTAGCGGGAGGAAATGGGAATTTGGAGGAGACCCAGTACTTC. Its translation: CASTQLAGGNGNLEETQYF.

This rearrangement joins TRBV7-2 to TRBJ2-7, with 9 bases that match TRBD1. CDR3 size: 15 residues. The ends lost 7 bases at V and 3 bases at J; junction bases unmatched: 10. Germline lookup yields CDR1 SGHTA and CDR2 FQGNSA. This chain's CDR3 is CASIHGGTGIYEQYF. The CDR3 DNA is TGTGCCAGCATCCATGGGGGGACAGGGATCTACGAGCAGTACTTC.

The chain joins TRBV6-5 to TRBJ2-1, with 9 bases matching TRBD2. Trimming cost V 0 bases and J 8 bases; bases outside gene matches: 5. CDR3 length equals 15 residues. The germline CDR1 and CDR2 sequences are MNHEY and SVGAGI. The CDR3 loop reads CASSYSSSGVDEQFF. As DNA, the CDR3 is TGTGCCAGCAGTTACTCTTCTAGCGGGGTCGATGAGCAGTTCTTC.